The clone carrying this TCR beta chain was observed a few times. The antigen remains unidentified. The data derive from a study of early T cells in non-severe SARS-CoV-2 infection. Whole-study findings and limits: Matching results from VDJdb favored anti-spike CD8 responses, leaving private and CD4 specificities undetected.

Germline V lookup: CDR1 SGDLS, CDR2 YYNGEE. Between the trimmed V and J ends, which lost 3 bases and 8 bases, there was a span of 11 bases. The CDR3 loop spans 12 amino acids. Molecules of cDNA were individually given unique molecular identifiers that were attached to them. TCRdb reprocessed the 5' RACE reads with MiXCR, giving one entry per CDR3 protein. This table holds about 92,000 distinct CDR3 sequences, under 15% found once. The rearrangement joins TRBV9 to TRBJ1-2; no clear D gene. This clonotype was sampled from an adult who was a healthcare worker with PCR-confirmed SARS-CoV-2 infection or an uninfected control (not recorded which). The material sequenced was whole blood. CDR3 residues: CASSGPAGGYTF. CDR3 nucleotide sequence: TGTGCCAGCAGCGGACCGGCCGGCGGCTACACCTTC.